This section outlines one TCR beta chain sequence together with its context. The antigen is not known. The data stem from a study of cytomegalovirus exposure and HLA in healthy donors. The study's findings and limits: The investigators catalogued 150 to 200 TCR beta chains as cytomegalovirus-associated.

Primers included in the PCR were 60 Vbeta and 13 Jbeta primers. Generated by immunoSEQ multiplex PCR, the TCRdb table keeps only in-frame clones and is missing some. Among some 140,000 clones listed, approximately 80% were seen once. Despite likely unrecorded immune exposures, the donors were nominally healthy at the time of sampling. The sequence was obtained from a woman between 35 and 50 years old in good health and CMV-seropositive. Specimen: PBMCs.

CDR3 nucleotide sequence: TGTGCCAGCAGCTCGGGGGTGGACTATGGCTACACCTTC. The encoded protein is CASSSGVDYGYTF. The chain joins TRBV7-3 to TRBJ1-2, with D perhaps matching TRBD1 (5 bases). Germline V gene sequence: CDR1 SGHTA, CDR2 FQGTGA. This CDR3 comprises 13 residues. Trimming stripped 4 bases from V and 3 bases from J, with 9 bases between.